This T cell receptor (beta chain) was profiled in a study of blood T cell repertoires in COVID-19. Looking at the study overall: COVID-19 samples, acute and convalescent, were from the United States, Italy and Spain. Sources were T cells, B-cell-depleted T cells, or PBMCs; the material itself was cDNA or gDNA.

In the original analysis: Amplifying reference gene primers gave estimates of nucleated cell counts. TCRdb's copy holds only in-frame clones and misses some; the assay was immunoSEQ multiplex PCR. V, J and clone size are those of that table, while D and trimming were read from the DNA. Here the sample spans 95,000 to 100,000 clones, approximately 88% being singletons. The CDR3 extends over 16 amino acids. CDR1 and CDR2 from the germline V gene are KGHSH and LQKENI. Trimming pared 6 bases from V and 3 bases from J, leaving 20 bases between. The source material was peripheral blood. The chain has TRBV18 and TRBJ1-1; D not resolved. The receptor was derived from an older woman with acute or convalescent COVID-19. The DNA of the CDR3 is TGTGCCAGCTCGCTCGAACATCGGGATGAGGACACTGAAGCTTTCTTT. It specifies CASSLEHRDEDTEAFF.